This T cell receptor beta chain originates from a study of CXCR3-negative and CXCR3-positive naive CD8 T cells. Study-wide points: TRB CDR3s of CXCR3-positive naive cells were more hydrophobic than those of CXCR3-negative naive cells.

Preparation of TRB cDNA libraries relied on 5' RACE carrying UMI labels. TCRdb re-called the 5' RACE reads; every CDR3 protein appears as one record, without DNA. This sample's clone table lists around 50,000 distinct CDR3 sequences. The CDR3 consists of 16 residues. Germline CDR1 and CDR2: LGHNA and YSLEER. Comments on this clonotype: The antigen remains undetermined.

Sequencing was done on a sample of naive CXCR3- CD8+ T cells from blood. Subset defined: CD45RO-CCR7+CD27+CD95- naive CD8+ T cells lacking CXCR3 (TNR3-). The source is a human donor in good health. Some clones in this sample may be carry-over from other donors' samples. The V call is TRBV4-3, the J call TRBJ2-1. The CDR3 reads CASSQELGLAEDEQFF.